A single T cell receptor beta chain is shown here with its context. The CDR3 has 14 amino acids. V lost 3 bases, J lost 5 bases, and 13 bases lay in between. Germline CDR1 and CDR2: SGHDN and FVKESK. It was unfractionated whole blood from which total RNA was extracted. These data originate in a study of human T cells and chemical hapten exposure. Library construction involved attaching unique molecular identifiers to individual cDNA molecules, which allowed quantitative, reproducible TCR counting. In the original analysis: TCRs per sample had a median of approximately 100,000 and ranged from 23,224 to 690,600. TCRdb fed the 5' RACE reads into MiXCR, producing one record per CDR3 protein. TCRdb, rather than the study authors, made the V and J calls. The table records approximately 81,000 distinct CDR3 sequences, about 7.7% of them present only once.

The TCR sequence derives from a male donor in good health. The chain links TRBV14 to TRBJ2-5; D ambiguous. The CDR3 region has the DNA TGTGCCAGCAGCCATGACTGGAGCCGGGAGACCCAGTACTTC. It translates to CASSHDWSRETQYF.